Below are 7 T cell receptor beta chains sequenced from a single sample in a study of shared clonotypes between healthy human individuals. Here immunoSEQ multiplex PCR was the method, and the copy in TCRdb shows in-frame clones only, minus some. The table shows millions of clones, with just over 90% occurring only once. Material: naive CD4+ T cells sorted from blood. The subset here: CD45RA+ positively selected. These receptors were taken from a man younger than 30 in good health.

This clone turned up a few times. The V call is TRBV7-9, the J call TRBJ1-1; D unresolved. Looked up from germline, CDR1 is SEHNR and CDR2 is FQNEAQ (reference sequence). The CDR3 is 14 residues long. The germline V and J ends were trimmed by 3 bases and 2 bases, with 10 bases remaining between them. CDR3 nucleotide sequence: TGTGCCAGCAGCTTGGGAGAACCTAACACTGAAGCTTTCTTT. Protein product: CASSLGEPNTEAFF.

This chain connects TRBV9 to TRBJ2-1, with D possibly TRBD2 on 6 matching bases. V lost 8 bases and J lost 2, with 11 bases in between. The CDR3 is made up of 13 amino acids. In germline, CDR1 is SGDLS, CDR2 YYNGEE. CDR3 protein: CARDGGTYNEQFF. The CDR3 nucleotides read TGTGCCAGGGATGGCGGGACCTACAATGAGCAGTTCTTC.

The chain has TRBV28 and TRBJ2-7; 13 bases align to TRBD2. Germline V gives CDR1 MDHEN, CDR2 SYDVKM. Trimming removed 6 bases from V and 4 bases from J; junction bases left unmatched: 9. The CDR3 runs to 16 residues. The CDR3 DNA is TGTGCCAGCAGCCCGGGGGGGACTAGCGGGGTTTACGAGCAGTACTTC. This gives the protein CASSPGGTSGVYEQYF.

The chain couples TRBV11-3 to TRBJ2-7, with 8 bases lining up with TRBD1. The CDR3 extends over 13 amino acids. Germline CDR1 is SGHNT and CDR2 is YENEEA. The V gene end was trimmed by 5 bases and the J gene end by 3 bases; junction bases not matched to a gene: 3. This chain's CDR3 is CASSKGQGYEQYF. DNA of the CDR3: TGTGCCAGCAGCAAAGGACAGGGCTACGAGCAGTACTTC.

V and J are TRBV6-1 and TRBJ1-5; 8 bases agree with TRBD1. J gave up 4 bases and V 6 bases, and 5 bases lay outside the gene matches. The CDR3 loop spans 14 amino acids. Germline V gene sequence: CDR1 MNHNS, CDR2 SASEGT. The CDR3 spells CASSDRQGNQPQHF. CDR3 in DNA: TGTGCCAGCAGCGATAGACAGGGGAATCAGCCCCAGCATTTT.

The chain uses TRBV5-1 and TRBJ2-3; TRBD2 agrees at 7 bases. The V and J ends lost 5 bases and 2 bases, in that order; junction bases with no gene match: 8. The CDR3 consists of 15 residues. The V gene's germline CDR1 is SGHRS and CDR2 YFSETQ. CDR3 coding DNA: TGCGCCAGCAGGCTGGCGGGGGACCCCACAGATACGCAGTATTTT. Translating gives CASRLAGDPTDTQYF.

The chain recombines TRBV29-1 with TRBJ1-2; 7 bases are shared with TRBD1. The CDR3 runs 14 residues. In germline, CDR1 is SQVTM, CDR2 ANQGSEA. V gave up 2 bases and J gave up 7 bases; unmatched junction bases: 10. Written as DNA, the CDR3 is TGCAGCGTTGAACCCTACAGGGGAACGGGTGGCTACACCTTC. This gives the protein CSVEPYRGTGGYTF.